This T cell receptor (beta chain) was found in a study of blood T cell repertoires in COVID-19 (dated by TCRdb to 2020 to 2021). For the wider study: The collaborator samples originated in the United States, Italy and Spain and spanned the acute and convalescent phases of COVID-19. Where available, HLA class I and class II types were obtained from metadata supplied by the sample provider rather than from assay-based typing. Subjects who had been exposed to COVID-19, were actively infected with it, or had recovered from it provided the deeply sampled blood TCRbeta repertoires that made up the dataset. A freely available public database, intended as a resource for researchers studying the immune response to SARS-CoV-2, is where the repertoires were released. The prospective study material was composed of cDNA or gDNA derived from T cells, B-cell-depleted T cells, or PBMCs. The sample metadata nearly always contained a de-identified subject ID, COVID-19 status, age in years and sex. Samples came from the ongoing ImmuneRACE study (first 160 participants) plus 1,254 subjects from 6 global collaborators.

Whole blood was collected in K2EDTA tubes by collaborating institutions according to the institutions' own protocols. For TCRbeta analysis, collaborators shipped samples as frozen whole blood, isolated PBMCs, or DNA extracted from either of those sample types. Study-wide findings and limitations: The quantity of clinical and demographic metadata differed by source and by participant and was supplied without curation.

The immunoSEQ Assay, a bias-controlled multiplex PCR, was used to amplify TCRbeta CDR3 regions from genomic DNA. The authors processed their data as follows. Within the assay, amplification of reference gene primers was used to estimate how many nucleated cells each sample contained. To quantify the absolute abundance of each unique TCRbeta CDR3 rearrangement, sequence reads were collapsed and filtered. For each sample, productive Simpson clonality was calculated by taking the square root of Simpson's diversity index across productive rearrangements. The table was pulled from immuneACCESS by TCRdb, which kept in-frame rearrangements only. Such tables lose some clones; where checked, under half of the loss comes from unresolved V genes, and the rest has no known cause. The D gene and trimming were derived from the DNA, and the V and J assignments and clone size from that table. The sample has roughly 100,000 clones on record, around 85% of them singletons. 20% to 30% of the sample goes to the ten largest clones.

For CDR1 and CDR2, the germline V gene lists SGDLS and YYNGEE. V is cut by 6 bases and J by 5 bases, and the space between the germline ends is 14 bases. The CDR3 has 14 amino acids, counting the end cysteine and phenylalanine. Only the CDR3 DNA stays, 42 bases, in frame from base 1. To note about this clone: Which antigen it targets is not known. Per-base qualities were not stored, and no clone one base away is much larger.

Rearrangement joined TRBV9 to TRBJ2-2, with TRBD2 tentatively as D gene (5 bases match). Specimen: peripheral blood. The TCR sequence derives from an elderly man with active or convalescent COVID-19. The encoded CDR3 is CASTLGEWTGELFF. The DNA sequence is TGTGCCAGCACCCTCGGGGAGTGGACCGGGGAGCTGTTTTTT.